Listed below are T cell receptor beta chains from one sample, sequenced in a study of T-cell reconstitution after alpha-beta-depleted transplantation in children. TCRdb reprocessed the PCR reads with MiXCR, giving one entry per CDR3 protein. The table lists about 91,000 distinct CDR3 sequences, 7.5% to 9.5% of them singletons. Sequences were derived from PBMCs from the stem cell graft donor, sampled from the stem cell graft. Receptors were obtained from a human donor who donated a stem cell graft to a child with congenital amegakaryocytic thrombocytopenia. The CDR3 runs from the conserved cysteine through the conserved F or W. A D gene is named only where the DNA matches it firmly. Not every row has a clone size; where given, it reads once, few, many or a size class.

J gene: TRBJ1-1
V gene: TRBV6-5
D gene: -
clone size: many
CDR3 protein: CASSFIAQRNTEAFF
CDR3 DNA: TGTGCCAGCAGTTTCATCGCCCAGAGAAACACTGAAGCTTTCTTT

J gene: TRBJ2-1
V gene: TRBV7-2
D gene: -
clone size: few
CDR3 protein: CASSFVGDYNEQFF
CDR3 DNA: TGTGCCAGCAGCTTCGTCGGGGACTACAATGAGCAGTTCTTC

J gene: TRBJ1-2
V gene: TRBV2
D gene: -
clone size: few
CDR3 protein: CASSVRGRSGYTF
CDR3 DNA: TGTGCCAGCAGTGTCCGCGGGCGGTCTGGCTACACCTTC

J gene: TRBJ1-5
V gene: TRBV18
D gene: -
clone size: many
CDR3 protein: CASSKGVGQPQHF
CDR3 DNA: TGTGCCAGCTCCAAGGGGGTAGGTCAGCCCCAGCATTTT

J gene: TRBJ2-7
V gene: TRBV7-9
D gene: TRBD1
clone size: many
CDR3 protein: CASSFDRGYEQYF
CDR3 DNA: TGTGCCAGCAGCTTTGACAGGGGCTACGAGCAGTACTTC

J gene: TRBJ1-1
V gene: TRBV29-1
D gene: -
clone size: many
CDR3 protein: CSVTETTGFTEAFF
CDR3 DNA: TGCAGCGTTACGGAAACTACAGGTTTCACTGAAGCTTTCTTT

J gene: TRBJ2-2
V gene: TRBV3-1
D gene: TRBD1
clone size: -
CDR3 protein: CASSRGQGLGTGELFF
CDR3 DNA: TGTGCCAGCAGCCGAGGACAGGGTTTGGGCACCGGGGAGCTGTTTTTT

J gene: TRBJ2-1
V gene: TRBV4-2
D gene: -
clone size: many
CDR3 protein: CASSQEPNPYNEQFF
CDR3 DNA: TGTGCCAGCAGCCAAGAGCCTAACCCATACAATGAGCAGTTCTTC

J gene: TRBJ2-1
V gene: TRBV6-2/TRBV6-3
D gene: -
clone size: few
CDR3 protein: CASSYGGRRGRFDEQFF
CDR3 DNA: TGTGCCAGCAGTTACGGAGGGAGGCGGGGGCGTTTCGATGAGCAGTTCTTC

J gene: TRBJ2-5
V gene: TRBV5-1
D gene: TRBD2
clone size: many
CDR3 protein: CASSLADLAGVAETQYF
CDR3 DNA: TGCGCCAGCAGCTTGGCCGATCTAGCGGGAGTAGCAGAGACCCAGTACTTC

J gene: TRBJ1-4
V gene: TRBV20-1
D gene: -
clone size: -
CDR3 protein: CSAVQGSGATNEKLFF
CDR3 DNA: TGCAGTGCTGTCCAGGGTTCAGGAGCAACTAATGAAAAACTGTTTTTT

J gene: TRBJ1-2
V gene: TRBV20-1
D gene: -
clone size: many
CDR3 protein: CSALAPPPDSPYGYTF
CDR3 DNA: TGCAGTGCCCTCGCCCCCCCACCGGACAGTCCCTATGGCTACACCTTC

J gene: TRBJ2-7
V gene: TRBV5-1
D gene: TRBD1
clone size: many
CDR3 protein: CASSISGTGSSEQYF
CDR3 DNA: TGCGCCAGCAGCATCTCCGGGACAGGGTCCTCCGAGCAGTACTTC

J gene: TRBJ2-2
V gene: TRBV7-8
D gene: -
clone size: many
CDR3 protein: CASSPPSGELFF
CDR3 DNA: TGTGCCAGCAGCCCCCCCAGCGGGGAGCTGTTTTTT

J gene: TRBJ2-3
V gene: TRBV12-3/TRBV12-4
D gene: TRBD2
clone size: many
CDR3 protein: CASSQQRDRTDTQYF
CDR3 DNA: TGTGCCAGCAGCCAGCAGCGGGACCGCACAGATACGCAGTATTTT

J gene: TRBJ2-5
V gene: TRBV5-1
D gene: -
clone size: -
CDR3 protein: CASAGDPEETQYF
CDR3 DNA: TGCGCCAGCGCCGGGGACCCGGAGGAGACCCAGTACTTC

J gene: TRBJ1-3
V gene: TRBV5-1
D gene: -
clone size: many
CDR3 protein: CASSLDSASGNTIYF
CDR3 DNA: TGCGCCAGCAGCTTGGACAGCGCCTCTGGAAACACCATATATTTT

J gene: TRBJ2-3
V gene: TRBV7-9
D gene: TRBD2
clone size: many
CDR3 protein: CASSLSGDTDTQYF
CDR3 DNA: TGTGCCAGCAGCTTGAGCGGGGACACAGATACGCAGTATTTT

J gene: TRBJ1-1
V gene: TRBV6-4
D gene: -
clone size: many
CDR3 protein: CASSDRRGTEAFF
CDR3 DNA: TGTGCCAGCAGTGACCGACGGGGCACTGAAGCTTTCTTT

J gene: TRBJ2-5
V gene: TRBV29-1
D gene: -
clone size: many
CDR3 protein: CSVVIPFGQTQYF
CDR3 DNA: TGCAGCGTCGTCATTCCTTTTGGACAGACCCAGTACTTC

J gene: TRBJ2-1
V gene: TRBV7-2
D gene: -
clone size: many
CDR3 protein: CASSLLTFSYNEQFF
CDR3 DNA: TGTGCCAGCAGCCTATTGACCTTCAGCTACAATGAGCAGTTCTTC

J gene: TRBJ1-2
V gene: TRBV5-6
D gene: -
clone size: many
CDR3 protein: CASSLGGKGHYGYTF
CDR3 DNA: TGTGCCAGCAGCCTGGGTGGCAAAGGACACTATGGCTACACCTTC

J gene: TRBJ1-4
V gene: TRBV3-1
D gene: -
clone size: many
CDR3 protein: CASSQQNEKLFF
CDR3 DNA: TGTGCCAGCAGCCAACAAAATGAAAAACTGTTTTTT

J gene: TRBJ1-6
V gene: TRBV25-1
D gene: -
clone size: many
CDR3 protein: CASKTRGMNSPLHF
CDR3 DNA: TGTGCCAGTAAGACCCGAGGGATGAATTCACCCCTCCACTTT

J gene: TRBJ2-1
V gene: TRBV20-1
D gene: TRBD2
clone size: many
CDR3 protein: CSARGLAEYNEQFF
CDR3 DNA: TGCAGTGCTAGAGGACTAGCAGAGTACAATGAGCAGTTCTTC

J gene: TRBJ2-4
V gene: TRBV28
D gene: -
clone size: many
CDR3 protein: CASSPQFSKNIQYF
CDR3 DNA: TGTGCCAGCAGTCCCCAGTTTTCCAAAAACATTCAGTACTTC

J gene: TRBJ1-4
V gene: TRBV11-1
D gene: -
clone size: -
CDR3 protein: CASSLERSGRLGRANEKLFF
CDR3 DNA: TGTGCCAGCAGCTTAGAAAGATCGGGCAGGTTGGGACGTGCTAATGAAAAACTGTTTTTT

J gene: TRBJ2-7
V gene: TRBV5-4
D gene: -
clone size: few
CDR3 protein: CASSLASGYEQYF
CDR3 DNA: TGTGCCAGCAGCTTGGCGTCGGGCTACGAGCAGTACTTC

J gene: TRBJ1-6
V gene: TRBV5-1
D gene: TRBD1
clone size: many
CDR3 protein: CASSSYPPGQGNSPLHF
CDR3 DNA: TGCGCCAGCAGCTCTTACCCACCGGGACAGGGAAATTCACCCCTCCACTTT

J gene: TRBJ2-7
V gene: TRBV5-4
D gene: TRBD1
clone size: many
CDR3 protein: CASSYGDSLYEQYF
CDR3 DNA: TGTGCCAGCAGCTACGGGGACAGCCTTTACGAGCAGTACTTC

J gene: TRBJ2-6
V gene: TRBV2
D gene: TRBD1
clone size: few
CDR3 protein: CASTGQGAPGANVLTF
CDR3 DNA: TGTGCCAGCACCGGACAGGGGGCGCCTGGGGCCAACGTCCTGACTTTC

J gene: TRBJ1-2
V gene: TRBV5-8
D gene: -
clone size: many
CDR3 protein: CASNGPGYELANYGYTF
CDR3 DNA: TGTGCCAGCAATGGCCCGGGATACGAGCTCGCGAACTATGGCTACACCTTC

J gene: TRBJ2-3
V gene: TRBV7-2
D gene: TRBD1
clone size: many
CDR3 protein: CASSSGGPGDTQYF
CDR3 DNA: TGTGCCAGCAGTTCAGGGGGTCCTGGGGATACGCAGTATTTT

J gene: TRBJ2-2
V gene: TRBV11-2
D gene: -
clone size: -
CDR3 protein: CASSLYQNTGELFF
CDR3 DNA: TGTGCCAGCAGCCTATACCAGAACACCGGGGAGCTGTTTTTT

J gene: TRBJ1-2
V gene: TRBV29-1
D gene: -
clone size: many
CDR3 protein: CSVEPAGQEGGYTF
CDR3 DNA: TGCAGCGTGGAGCCGGCGGGACAAGAGGGTGGCTACACCTTC

J gene: TRBJ1-2
V gene: TRBV3-1
D gene: TRBD1
clone size: many
CDR3 protein: CASSTGTGYGYTF
CDR3 DNA: TGTGCCAGCAGTACCGGGACAGGGTATGGCTACACCTTC

J gene: TRBJ2-2
V gene: TRBV5-1
D gene: -
clone size: many
CDR3 protein: CASSEGGGTGELFF
CDR3 DNA: TGCGCCAGCAGCGAGGGTGGCGGCACCGGGGAGCTGTTTTTT

J gene: TRBJ2-1
V gene: TRBV15
D gene: -
clone size: many
CDR3 protein: CATSRGGNSYNEQFF
CDR3 DNA: TGTGCCACCAGCAGAGGTGGGAACTCCTACAATGAGCAGTTCTTC

J gene: TRBJ2-7
V gene: TRBV30
D gene: -
clone size: -
CDR3 protein: CAWSAYYEQYF
CDR3 DNA: TGTGCCTGGAGTGCTTACTACGAGCAGTACTTC

J gene: TRBJ2-3
V gene: TRBV6-1
D gene: TRBD1
clone size: many
CDR3 protein: CASSADRASTQYF
CDR3 DNA: TGTGCCAGCAGTGCGGACAGGGCATCGACGCAGTATTTT

J gene: TRBJ2-1
V gene: TRBV24-1
D gene: TRBD2
clone size: many
CDR3 protein: CATSDSSGPNPYNEQFF
CDR3 DNA: TGTGCCACCAGTGACTCTAGCGGGCCCAACCCTTACAATGAGCAGTTCTTC

J gene: TRBJ1-1
V gene: TRBV20-1
D gene: -
clone size: many
CDR3 protein: CSARELWENTEAFF
CDR3 DNA: TGCAGTGCTAGAGAGTTGTGGGAGAACACTGAAGCTTTCTTT